One sample yielded the 7 T cell receptor beta chains listed below, sequenced in a study of Ad26.COV2.S vaccination and SARS-CoV-2 variants. Libraries were prepared by immunoSEQ multiplex PCR; TCRdb keeps only in-frame clonotypes and omits some of them. The sample has hundreds of thousands of clones; around 89% are singletons. Treatment here: around 19 received Ad26.COV2.S at low or high dose, single or two shots; 5 received placebo; per-sample allocation not given. Samples analyzed were those drawn on day 63 after the first vaccine or placebo injection. The material was peripheral blood, obtained in a trial of Ad26.COV2.S vaccine versus placebo. These TCRs come from a person between 18 and 65 years old who received the Ad26.COV2.S COVID-19 vaccine or a placebo.

The chain employs TRBV19 and TRBJ1-2, with TRBD1 as a possible D gene (6 bases). This CDR3 has 13 residues. Germline lookup yields CDR1 LNHDA and CDR2 SQIVND (reference sequence). Trimming took 7 bases from V and 4 from J, leaving 13 bases between them. CDR3 amino acids: CASTQGSGYGYTF. CDR3 coding DNA: TGTGCCAGTACCCAGGGGTCCGGCTATGGCTACACCTTC.

V usage is TRBV29-1 and J usage is TRBJ2-7; tentatively, D is TRBD2 (5 bases). V lost 3 bases and J lost 2, with 8 bases in between. The length of the CDR3 is 12 residues. CDR1 and CDR2 from the germline V gene are SQVTM and ANQGSEA. CDR3 DNA sequence: TGCAGCGTTGATTTCGGGACCTACGAGCAGTACTTC. Translating gives CSVDFGTYEQYF.

This sequence joins TRBV19 and TRBJ2-1; 7 bases line up with TRBD1. V dropped 0 bases and J dropped 5; count of bases not matched to a gene: 4. This CDR3 contains 15 residues. Germline CDR1 LNHDA, CDR2 SQIVND (reference sequence). The CDR3 spells CASSIEDRSHNEQFF. The CDR3 DNA reads as TGTGCCAGTAGTATAGAGGACAGGTCCCACAATGAGCAGTTCTTC.

The CDR3 nucleotides read TGTGCCAGCAGCCAAGCGGGGGCTAAAGATACGCAGTATTTT. This gives the protein CASSQAGAKDTQYF. The chain links TRBV14 to TRBJ2-3; D possibly uses TRBD1 or TRBD2 (6 bases each). Trimming left V 1 base short and J 5 bases short, with 10 bases between. Germline V gives CDR1 SGHDN, CDR2 FVKESK. The CDR3 is 14 amino acids.

The chain is built from TRBV10-1 and TRBJ2-1; 8 bases fit TRBD2. V shed 4 bases, J shed 5 bases, and the junction held 10 bases outside the gene matches. The CDR3 extends over 16 amino acids. Looked up from germline, CDR1 is WNHNN and CDR2 is SYGVQD (reference sequence). The CDR3 region is CASSAVRTSFHNEQFF. Here the CDR3 DNA reads TGCGCCAGCAGTGCCGTCCGGACTAGCTTTCACAATGAGCAGTTCTTC.

V and J are TRBV6-5 and TRBJ2-5; the D call may be TRBD1 or TRBD2 (5 bases each). The V gene lost 2 bases and the J gene lost 4 bases, with 14 bases spanning the gap. Germline lookup yields CDR1 MNHEY and CDR2 SVGAGI. The CDR3 sequence is 15 residues long. CDR3 bases: TGTGCCAGCAGTTACGGGGCCAGTCGGGGAGAGACCCAGTACTTC. Its translation: CASSYGASRGETQYF.

The rearrangement links TRBV6-4 to TRBJ1-5; D uncertain. Trimming took 0 bases from V and 3 from J, leaving 3 bases between them. The CDR3 has 13 amino acids. CDR1 MRHNA and CDR2 SNTAGT come from the germline V gene. CDR3 DNA: TGTGCCAGCAGTGACTCGGCCAATCAGCCCCAGCATTTT. This codes for CASSDSANQPQHF.